A selection of T cell receptor beta chains follows, all from one sample in a study of T-cell reconstitution after alpha-beta-depleted transplantation in children. Via MiXCR, TCRdb re-called the PCR reads, giving one row per CDR3 protein. Of 600,000 or so distinct CDR3 sequences listed, around 23% are singletons. The sample consisted of PBMCs, mostly from graft donor cells, taken 360 days after TCRalphabeta/CD19-depleted stem cell transplant. Every receptor here comes from a boy under two years old who had a stem cell transplant for acute myeloid leukemia, so the T cells may come from the graft donor. CDR3s include the opening cysteine and the closing phenylalanine or tryptophan. D genes are given only for firm matches. Not every row has a clone size; where given, it reads once, few, many or a size class.

j_gene | v_gene | abundance | d_gene | CDR3aa | CDR3nt
TRBJ2-3 | TRBV5-1 | many | TRBD2 | CASSLPLQRGGGDTQYF | TGCGCCAGCAGCTTACCCCTCCAGCGGGGGGGCGGCGATACGCAGTATTTT
TRBJ2-1 | TRBV4-3 | - | - | CASSELAEDNEQFF | TGCGCCAGCAGCGAGCTGGCGGAGGACAATGAGCAGTTCTTC
TRBJ2-2 | TRBV12-3/TRBV12-4 | few | - | CASRLLSGELFF | TGTGCCAGCAGACTGCTCTCCGGGGAGCTGTTTTTT
TRBJ2-5 | TRBV27 | - | - | CASSESGPHGTQYF | TGTGCCAGCAGTGAAAGCGGGCCCCACGGGACCCAGTACTTC
TRBJ2-7 | TRBV12-3/TRBV12-4 | many | - | CASSPRQNEQYF | TGTGCCAGCAGTCCCCGACAGAACGAGCAGTACTTC
TRBJ2-1 | TRBV7-2 | few | - | CASSLELGQGGYEQFF | TGTGCCAGCAGCTTAGAACTCGGGCAGGGGGGGTATGAGCAGTTCTTC
TRBJ2-5 | TRBV7-2 | - | - | CASSLEAAQETQYF | TGTGCCAGCAGCTTAGAGGCAGCTCAAGAGACCCAGTACTTC
TRBJ2-2 | TRBV4-2 | - | TRBD2 | CASSQSPGLVAPGELFF | TGTGCCAGCAGCCAGTCACCGGGACTAGTCGCCCCCGGGGAGCTGTTTTTT
TRBJ1-3 | TRBV7-2 | many | - | CASSLGSTGNTIYF | TGTGCCAGCAGCTTGGGGAGTACTGGAAACACCATATATTTT
TRBJ2-1 | TRBV12-3/TRBV12-4 | - | - | CATLGGPYGHNEQFF | TGTGCCACCCTAGGGGGGCCTTACGGGCACAATGAGCAGTTCTTC
TRBJ1-3 | TRBV4-2 | - | - | CASSQDYDRPGNTIYF | TGTGCCAGCAGCCAAGATTATGACAGGCCTGGAAACACCATATATTTT
TRBJ2-3 | TRBV7-8 | - | TRBD1 | CASSEKKTRTGRTDTQYF | TGTGCCAGCAGCGAAAAAAAGACCCGGACAGGCCGCACAGATACGCAGTATTTT